These T cell receptor beta chains were read from a single sample in a study of T cell responses to AZD1222 COVID-19 vaccine. Profiled with immunoSEQ multiplex PCR; TCRdb holds only in-frame clones, not every one. The sample lists fewer than 200,000 clones; just over 85% were seen once. The sample consisted of peripheral blood, taken 28 days after the second AZD1222 dose. The receptors come from an adult who received the AZD1222 COVID-19 vaccine. Both conserved end residues are part of each CDR3.

TRBV2	CASSSGGQGAEEQYF
TRBV25-1	CASSEVGQSPLHF
TRBV20-1	CSASPGTGYGQPQHF
TRBV29-1	CSVRLEETQYF
TRBV27	CASSPDRSSGNTIYF
TRBV5-1	CASSLDLVMDTQYF
TRBV7-2	CASSLENSWRGTDTQYF
TRBV27	CASSLRQGLYTEAFF
TRBV5-1	CASSWRGSGGSYEQYF
TRBV6-5	CASRRDGNQPQHF
TRBV7-3	CASSLTVGWGNTIYF
TRBV19	CASSIGRVGSSPLHF
TRBV7-3	CASSLGRSTDTQYF
TRBV5-1	CASSETSNTGELFF
TRBV7-2	CASSLVAGDTEAFF
TRBV18	CASSKLSDSYNEQFF
TRBV5-1	CASSFGDKRAQAYGYTF
TRBV6-2/TRBV6-3	CASSSSGGPTDTQYF
TRBV3-1/TRBV3-2	CASSVLPRRTNEKLFF
TRBV5-1	CASIIPGNTEAFF
TRBV30	CAWSGLAGGLQYF
TRBV18	CASSPLAPDSAYNSPLHF
TRBV7-9	CASSLTGHGYTF
TRBV9	CASSVAGTLTGELFF
TRBV24-1	CATSDAQGPGDTQYF
TRBV6-1	CASSDIPGIYNSPLHF
TRBV3-1/TRBV3-2	CASSPGAGWDQPQHF
TRBV6-4	CASSASINSGANVLTF
TRBV4-2	CASSLGQAKERPQHF
TRBV7-8	CASSLEVRGGIYNEQFF
TRBV7-3	CASSFGFGGTNEQFF
TRBV2	CASSERGGESGGYTF
TRBV28	CASSPGTGGLGGELFF
TRBV7-2	CASSSSGGWYEQYF
TRBV7-3	CASSLPGNEQFF
TRBV6-5	CAGGTSGGPNEQFF
TRBV18	CASSPQGTEAFF
TRBV6-4	CASSDSVGQPQHF
TRBV7-9	CASSLQGLANYGYTF
TRBV15	CATSSRDRDRAGEKLFF